This is a list of T cell receptor beta chains from one sample in a study of T cell responses to AZD1222 COVID-19 vaccine. Measured with immunoSEQ multiplex PCR; TCRdb has only the in-frame clones, and not every one. Of under 150,000 clones in the sample, approximately 90% were seen once. The sequencing here drew on peripheral blood, taken on day 0 of MenACWY control vaccination. Source of these receptors: an adult in good health. The CDR3 runs from the conserved cysteine through the conserved F or W. Each record gives: V gene, clone size, J gene, D gene, CDR3 protein, CDR3 DNA. D genes are given only for firm matches. Rows may omit the clone size; those that give it use once, few, many or a size class.

TRBV6-4,many,TRBJ2-1,TRBD2,CASSDELAGHNEQFF,TGTGCCAGCAGTGACGAACTAGCGGGACACAATGAGCAGTTCTTC
TRBV7-2,.,TRBJ2-1,TRBD2,CASRSREGWREQFF,TGTGCCAGCAGGTCACGGGAGGGCTGGAGGGAGCAGTTCTTC
TRBV7-9,.,TRBJ1-6,.,CASSLHSLAPLHF,TGTGCCAGCAGCTTACATAGCCTCGCGCCCCTCCACTTT
TRBV10-2,.,TRBJ2-7,TRBD2,CASSESRASGRLVPEQYF,TGCGCCAGCAGTGAGTCGAGGGCTAGCGGGCGACTCGTCCCCGAGCAGTACTTC
TRBV24-1,.,TRBJ2-2,.,CATSGPGTELFF,TGTGCCACCAGTGGTCCTGGGACGGAGCTGTTTTTT
TRBV6-4,.,TRBJ1-5,.,CASSPSDQPQHF,TGTGCCAGCAGCCCCTCGGATCAGCCCCAGCATTTT
TRBV7-2,.,TRBJ2-1,.,CASSSRTTYNEQFF,TGTGCCAGCAGCTCCCGGACTACCTACAATGAGCAGTTCTTC
TRBV5-4,.,TRBJ2-1,TRBD2,CASSVGLARYNEQFF,TGTGCCAGCAGCGTTGGACTAGCGAGGTACAATGAGCAGTTCTTC
TRBV11-2,.,TRBJ1-4,.,CASGVSTNEKLFF,TGTGCCAGCGGGGTTTCAACTAATGAAAAACTGTTTTTT
TRBV5-1,.,TRBJ2-7,.,CASSLGNPGKEQYF,TGCGCCAGCAGCTTAGGAAACCCTGGGAAAGAGCAGTACTTC
TRBV3-1/TRBV3-2,.,TRBJ2-2,.,CASSQTGELFF,TGTGCCAGCAGCCAGACCGGGGAGCTGTTTTTT
TRBV6-1,.,TRBJ1-4,.,CASSDLGTVPNEKLFF,TGTGCCAGCAGTGATTTAGGGACGGTGCCGAATGAAAAACTGTTTTTT
TRBV12-3/TRBV12-4,.,TRBJ2-1,.,CASSARANEQFF,TGTGCCAGCAGCGCTAGGGCCAATGAGCAGTTCTTC
TRBV6-1,.,TRBJ2-3,.,CASSARTSLNPLSVDTQYF,TGTGCCAGCAGTGCCCGGACAAGTCTAAATCCTCTTTCTGTAGATACGCAGTATTTT
TRBV6-5,.,TRBJ1-2,.,CASSSSGEYGYTF,TGTGCCAGCAGTTCCTCCGGGGAGTATGGCTACACCTTC
TRBV5-8,.,TRBJ2-4,TRBD2,CASSFRREGNIQYF,TGTGCCAGCAGCTTTCGACGGGAGGGGAACATTCAGTACTTC
TRBV9,.,TRBJ1-1,TRBD1,CASSHRGTEAFF,TGTGCCAGCAGCCACAGGGGTACTGAAGCTTTCTTT
TRBV30,.,TRBJ1-3,.,CAWSGTRGNTIYF,TGTGCCTGGAGTGGTACACGCGGAAACACCATATATTTT
TRBV6-5,.,TRBJ1-1,.,CASSYSWDDPGGFF,TGTGCCAGCAGTTACTCTTGGGACGACCCCGGAGGTTTCTTT
TRBV27,.,TRBJ2-1,TRBD2,CASSFPGTSGRREFF,TGTGCCAGCAGTTTCCCCGGGACTAGCGGGAGAAGAGAGTTCTTC
TRBV28,.,TRBJ2-5,TRBD1,CASSLVRLRQGLKETQYF,TGTGCCAGCAGTTTGGTCCGCCTGAGACAGGGCCTTAAAGAGACCCAGTACTTC
TRBV27,once,TRBJ2-2,TRBD2,CASSSLRLAETGELFF,TGTGCCAGCAGTTCACTTAGGCTAGCGGAAACCGGGGAGCTGTTTTTT
TRBV3-1/TRBV3-2,many,TRBJ1-5,.,CASSQVGGHQPQHF,TGTGCCAGCAGCCAAGTGGGAGGGCATCAGCCCCAGCATTTT
TRBV7-8,once,TRBJ2-2,.,CASSQTGELFF,TGTGCCAGCAGCCAGACCGGGGAGCTGTTTTTT
TRBV15,.,TRBJ1-1,TRBD1,CATSTRRQGGVNTEAFF,TGTGCCACCAGCACTAGACGACAGGGAGGCGTGAACACTGAAGCTTTCTTT
TRBV10-1,.,TRBJ2-1,.,CASSESKRGDEQFF,TGCGCCAGCAGTGAGTCAAAACGGGGCGATGAGCAGTTCTTC
TRBV24-1,once,TRBJ2-1,.,CATVESSWVDVDNEQFF,TGTGCCACCGTAGAATCGTCGTGGGTTGATGTGGACAATGAGCAGTTCTTC
TRBV6-5,.,TRBJ1-4,.,CASSPLFSGEKLFF,TGTGCCAGCAGTCCCCTCTTTTCAGGCGAAAAACTGTTTTTT
TRBV3-1/TRBV3-2,.,TRBJ1-1,TRBD1,CASSQQSGTGRNTEAFF,TGTGCCAGCAGCCAACAGTCCGGGACAGGCCGGAACACTGAAGCTTTCTTT
TRBV19,.,TRBJ2-1,TRBD1,CASSMDREREQFF,TGTGCCAGTAGTATGGACAGGGAACGAGAGCAGTTCTTC
TRBV10-2,.,TRBJ2-7,TRBD2,CASCGGGLQNYYEQYF,TGCGCCAGCTGTGGGGGGGGACTACAAAATTACTACGAGCAGTACTTC
TRBV7-9,.,TRBJ2-1,.,CASSGPNYNEQFF,TGTGCCAGCTCGGGACCAAACTACAATGAGCAGTTCTTC